The 30 T cell receptor beta chains below come from one sample, sequenced in a study of neurological immune-mediated disorders (dated by TCRdb to between 2017 and 2020). The method was 5' RACE. Instrument used: Illumina HiSeq 2500. TCRdb trimmed the raw reads at Q25, called clones with MiXCR and kept productive beta chains. Each record represents a unique CDR3 protein, reported with the most common genes and DNA among its rows. The sample includes around 78,000 distinct CDR3 sequences, with roughly 17% observed a single time. 15% of the sample is held by the ten biggest clonotypes. The sequenced sample consisted of PBMCs. The receptor set was obtained from a woman in her 40s in good health.

This rearrangement joins TRBV5-6 to TRBJ1-1; D perhaps matches TRBD1 (5 bases). CDR1 SGHDT and CDR2 YYEEEE come from the germline V gene. Trimming took 1 base from V and 8 from J, leaving 12 bases between them. The CDR3 spans 13 residues. In DNA, the CDR3 is TGTGCCAGCAGCTTGCTGACAGTGGTAGAAGCTTTCTTT. Its protein product is CASSLLTVVEAFF.

There are many counts of this clonotype. The chain recombines TRBV15 with TRBJ1-6, with D uncertain. Trimming left V 9 bases short and J 3 bases short, with 12 bases between. The CDR3 totals 14 residues. Per the germline V gene, CDR1 is LNHNV and CDR2 is YYDKDF (reference sequence). CDR3 loop: CATTNEDYNSPLHF. CDR3 DNA: TGTGCCACTACAAATGAGGACTATAATTCACCCCTCCACTTT. Filled out from reference TRBV15 and TRBJ1-6, the complete variable domain reads DAMVIQNPRYQVTQFGKPVTLSCSQTLNHNVMYWYQQKSSQAPKLLFHYYDKDFNNEADTPDNFQSRRPNTSFCFLDIRSPGLGDTAMYLCATTNEDYNSPLHFGNGTRLTVT.

This clonotype has more than one count but fewer than ten. This chain connects TRBV12-3 or TRBV12-4 to TRBJ2-3, with D possibly being TRBD1 or TRBD2 (6 bases each). The V gene lost 3 bases and the J gene lost 4 bases, with 14 bases spanning the gap. The CDR3 length is 15 residues. The CDR3 region has the DNA TGTGCCAGCAGTTTGGGGGGCTCGGGGGCAGATACGCAGTATTTT. It translates to CASSLGGSGADTQYF.

This clonotype was detected ten times or more. This rearrangement joins TRBV9 to TRBJ2-1; D possibly corresponds to TRBD1 (5 bases). With 2 bases removed from V and 4 bases from J, the gap between germline ends came to 13 bases. Germline CDR1 SGDLS, CDR2 YYNGEE. This CDR3 region has 15 residues. This CDR3 is CASSVSQGSYNEQFF. The CDR3 DNA follows: TGTGCCAGCAGCGTCTCTCAGGGAAGTTACAATGAGCAGTTCTTC.

This clonotype was seen at least ten times. This chain links TRBV5-1 with TRBJ2-3, with 10 bases matching TRBD2. The V and J ends lost 0 bases and 6 bases, in that order; junction bases with no gene match: 4. The CDR3 covers 15 residues. Per the germline V gene, CDR1 is SGHRS and CDR2 is YFSETQ. The CDR3 sequence: CASSLAGTSADTQYF. As DNA, the CDR3 is TGCGCCAGCAGCTTGGCCGGGACTAGCGCGGATACGCAGTATTTT.

This clonotype showed up many times. V usage is TRBV7-2 and J usage is TRBJ1-2; perhaps TRBD1 as D (5 bases). The CDR3 is made up of 14 amino acids. Trimming stripped 1 base from V and 5 bases from J, with 11 bases between. CDR1 and CDR2 from the germline V gene are SGHTA and FQGNSA. This chain's CDR3 is CASSLDQGPYGYTF. Here the CDR3 DNA reads TGTGCCAGCAGCTTAGATCAGGGCCCTTATGGCTACACCTTC.

The table lists this clonotype with many counts. V usage is TRBV5-5 and J usage is TRBJ1-6, with D possibly being TRBD1 (5 bases). This CDR3 region has 15 residues. Trimming took off 5 bases at V and 10 bases at J, with 19 bases between the two ends. CDR1 is SGHKS, CDR2 YYEKEE, per germline (reference sequence). In DNA form, the CDR3 reads TGTGCCAGCAGACTGAAATCCAGGGTCGACTCACCCCTCCACTTT. Encoded protein: CASRLKSRVDSPLHF.

CDR3 sequence reads: CASKRSGAGDEQFF. The CDR3 DNA follows: TGTGCCAGCAAGCGAAGCGGGGCGGGCGATGAGCAGTTCTTC. This rearrangement joins TRBV5-5 to TRBJ2-1; 7 bases fit TRBD2. The CDR3 is 14 amino acids. The V segment lost 6 bases and the J segment 8 bases; nucleotides outside the gene matches: 11. From germline, CDR1 is SGHKS and CDR2 YYEKEE (reference sequence).

This clonotype was seen more than once but under ten times. The chain has TRBV2 and TRBJ1-2; TRBD1 aligns across 10 bases. V was pared by 2 bases and J by 4 bases, with 13 bases of the junction left unmatched. CDR1 and CDR2 from the germline V gene are SNHLY and FYNNEI. The CDR3 contains 18 residues. The DNA for the CDR3 is TGTGCCAGCAGTGAATTTCCCCTGGGACAGGGGACGGCCTATGGCTACACCTTC. This gives the protein CASSEFPLGQGTAYGYTF. The full variable domain, rest sourced from reference TRBV2 and TRBJ1-2, is EPEVTQTPSHQVTQMGQEVILRCVPISNHLYFYWYRQILGQKVEFLVSFYNNEISEKSEIFDDQFSVERPDGSNFTLKIRSTKLEDSAMYFCASSEFPLGQGTAYGYTFGSGTRLTVV.

This clonotype was counted many times. The chain uses TRBV6-2 or TRBV6-3 and TRBJ1-1; D ambiguous. Germline V gene sequence: CDR1 MNHEY, CDR2 SVGEGT. Deletions cut 0 bases from V and 4 bases from J, with 12 bases between. CDR3 size: 15 residues. The CDR3 nucleotides read TGTGCCAGCAGTTACTCGGATCAGTTCATCACTGAAGCTTTCTTT. Residues: CASSYSDQFITEAFF.

This clonotype was observed at least ten times. The chain has TRBV6-1 and TRBJ2-7; D is perhaps TRBD1 or TRBD2 (6 bases each). With 3 bases removed from V and 7 bases from J, the gap between germline ends came to 10 bases. CDR1 and CDR2 from the germline V gene are MNHNS and SASEGT. CDR3 size: 12 residues. This CDR3 is CASSEGGLEQYV. In nucleotides, the CDR3 is TGTGCCAGCAGTGAGGGGGGCCTGGAGCAGTACGTC.

This clonotype was detected ten times or more. The V gene is TRBV20-1, the J gene TRBJ2-6; D might be TRBD1 or TRBD2, each matching 6 bases. CDR3 length: 15 amino acids. CDR1 is DFQATT and CDR2 is SNEGSKA in the germline V gene (reference sequence). Trimming removed 3 bases at V and 3 bases at J, with 12 bases between. CDR3 amino acids: CSARTGALGANVLTF. CDR3 in DNA: TGCAGTGCTAGGACGGGGGCTCTTGGGGCCAACGTCCTGACTTTC.

This rearrangement joins TRBV20-1 to TRBJ2-3; TRBD2 agrees at 11 bases. V trimming: 0 bases; J trimming: 3 bases; junction bases outside the gene matches: 5. Germline V CDR1 and CDR2: DFQATT, SNEGSKA (reference sequence). The CDR3 is made up of 16 amino acids. CDR3 sequence (DNA): TGCAGTGCTAGAGATCATGGACTAGCGGGTACAGATACGCAGTATTTT. Translating it yields CSARDHGLAGTDTQYF.

This clonotype was counted many times. This chain joins TRBV14 and TRBJ2-5; perhaps D is TRBD1 or TRBD2 (5 bases each). Trimming removed 4 bases from V and 1 base from J, with 13 bases in between. The CDR3 is 15 amino acids. Germline V gene data show CDR1 as SGHDN and CDR2 as FVKESK. CDR3 nucleotide sequence: TGTGCCAGCAGCCCTTTGGGACGGAGCCAAGAGACCCAGTACTTC. Translating gives CASSPLGRSQETQYF. Together with reference TRBV14 and TRBJ2-5, the CDR3 gives the full variable domain: EAGVTQFPSHSVIEKGQTVTLRCDPISGHDNLYWYRRVMGKEIKFLLHFVKESKQDESGMPNNRFLAERTGGTYSTLKVQPAELEDSGVYFCASSPLGRSQETQYFGPGTRLLVL.

V and J are TRBV5-1 and TRBJ2-1; 13 nucleotides agree with TRBD2. Germline CDR1 reads SGHRS; CDR2 reads YFSETQ. The V segment lost 1 base and the J segment 6 bases; nucleotides outside the gene matches: 1. The CDR3 has 15 residues. This CDR3 is CASSLTSGRANEQFF. Here the CDR3 DNA reads TGCGCCAGCAGCTTGACTAGCGGGAGGGCCAATGAGCAGTTCTTC.

This clonotype has just one count. An end of the junction does not agree with germline; a read error may underlie this. V is TRBV19 and J is TRBJ1-5, with no clear D. Germline-derived CDR1 and CDR2 are LNHDA and SQIVND (reference sequence). The CDR3 spans 15 residues. CDR3 DNA sequence: TGTGCCAGTAGTATAGTGTTGAGTAGCAATCAGCCACAGCATTTT. Translation gives CASSIVLSSNQPQHF. Full variable domain (outside the CDR3, taken from reference TRBV19 and TRBJ1-5): DGGITQSPKYLFRKEGQNVTLSCEQNLNHDAMYWYRQDPGQGLRLIYYSQIVNDFQKGDIAEGYSVSREKKESFPLTVTSAQKNPTAFYLCASSIVLSSNQPQHFGDGTRLSIL.

The V call is TRBV25-1, the J call TRBJ2-2; 9 bases are shared with TRBD1. The CDR3 spans 15 residues. Unmatched junction bases numbered 6, after V lost 5 bases and J lost 5 bases. Germline-derived CDR1 and CDR2 are MGHDK and SYGVNS. The chain's CDR3 is CASSFATGGTGELFF. CDR3 nucleotides: TGTGCCAGCAGTTTTGCGACAGGGGGGACCGGGGAGCTGTTTTTT.

V is TRBV5-1 and J is TRBJ2-5; either TRBD1 or TRBD2 may fit D (5 bases each). This CDR3 comprises 14 residues. Germline V CDR1 and CDR2: SGHRS, YFSETQ. Trimming left V 3 bases short and J 5 bases short, with 14 bases between. The CDR3 DNA is TGCGCCAGCAGCTGGGGCAGCGGTCGGGAGACCCAGTACTTC. It is translated as CASSWGSGRETQYF.

This clonotype was seen many times. The rearrangement links TRBV5-1 to TRBJ2-1, with D possibly matching TRBD2 (6 bases). Trimming left V 4 bases short and J 10 bases short, with 12 bases between. The CDR3 runs 12 residues. Germline CDR1 SGHRS, CDR2 YFSETQ. CDR3 protein: CASSRPGDEQFF. The CDR3 DNA is TGCGCCAGCAGCCGGCCGGGGGACGAGCAGTTCTTC.

Concerning this clonotype itself: This may come from a read error, since a much larger clone is one base off. This chain connects TRBV10-3 to TRBJ2-1, with TRBD2 as a possible D gene (6 bases). Germline V CDR1 and CDR2: ENHRY, SYGVKD. The ends were cut back, 5 bases at V and 2 bases at J, with 13 bases in the middle. The CDR3 has 15 residues. The CDR3 DNA sequence: TGTGCCATCAGTCCGAGCGGAGGGACCTACAATGAGCAGTTCTTC. This sequence encodes CAISPSGGTYNEQFF.

The chain joins TRBV5-1 to TRBJ1-2; D remains unclear. The CDR3 contains 15 residues. The V gene's germline CDR1 is SGHRS and CDR2 YFSETQ. V was shortened by 0 bases and J by 5 bases, with 14 bases between the two germline ends. This chain's CDR3 is CASSLEASPGYGYTF. The CDR3, as DNA: TGCGCCAGCAGCTTGGAGGCATCCCCGGGGTATGGCTACACCTTC.

The sample holds a few counts of this clonotype. The chain couples TRBV3-1 to TRBJ1-4; D not certain. CDR1 and CDR2 (germline): LGHDT, YNNKEL (reference sequence). V was clipped by 3 bases and J by 0 bases, with 20 bases between them. This CDR3 region has 19 residues. The chain's CDR3 is CASSHRRASYGATNEKLFF. The DNA of the CDR3 is TGTGCCAGCAGCCACCGGAGAGCGTCCTACGGCGCAACTAATGAAAAACTGTTTTTT.

This clonotype was found many times. This chain joins TRBV14 and TRBJ2-1; no reliable D call. The CDR3 has 13 residues. The V end was cut by 4 bases, the J end by 4 bases, with 8 bases between. CDR1 SGHDN and CDR2 FVKESK come from the germline V gene. The CDR3 is CASSPTLYNEQFF. The CDR3 region has the DNA TGTGCCAGCAGCCCGACCCTATACAATGAGCAGTTCTTC.

Many counts were recorded for this clonotype. The chain employs TRBV5-1 and TRBJ2-7; TRBD1 is a possible D gene (8 bases). The V end was cut by 0 bases, the J end by 4 bases, with 11 bases between. The germline V gene has CDR1 SGHRS and CDR2 YFSETQ. This CDR3 region has 14 residues. CDR3: CASSLDRGGYEQYF. For the CDR3, the DNA is TGCGCCAGCAGCTTGGACAGGGGGGGGTACGAGCAGTACTTC.

This clonotype was seen more than once but under ten times. The rearrangement uses TRBV2 and TRBJ1-6; D gene ambiguous. Trimming removed 2 bases at V and 8 bases at J, with 7 bases between. Germline-derived CDR1 and CDR2 are SNHLY and FYNNEI. The CDR3 extends over 13 amino acids. CDR3 sequence: CASSESRDSPLHF. The CDR3 DNA follows: TGTGCCAGCAGTGAATCGAGGGATTCACCCCTCCACTTT.

This clonotype has just a few counts. V gene TRBV12-3 or TRBV12-4 combines with J gene TRBJ1-6; D call uncertain. This CDR3 is 14 amino acids long. The ends were cut back, 2 bases at V and 8 bases at J, with 10 bases in the middle. CDR3 sequence reads: CASSLRLLDSPLHF. The CDR3 DNA reads as TGTGCCAGCAGTTTAAGGCTACTTGATTCACCCCTCCACTTT.

This clonotype has ten or more counts. The rearrangement links TRBV4-3 to TRBJ2-5, with TRBD2 identical over 7 bases. Looked up from germline, CDR1 is LGHNA and CDR2 is YSLEER. This CDR3 is 16 amino acids long. Trimming took 0 bases from V and 2 from J; bases not matched to a gene: 6. The CDR3 DNA is TGCGCCAGCAGCCAAGAGGGCGGGGGTGGGCAAGAGACCCAGTACTTC. It is translated as CASSQEGGGGQETQYF.

This clonotype was recorded many times. Here the CDR3 reads CASSLDGSAPLDEQYV. The CDR3 nucleotides are TGCGCCAGCAGCTTGGACGGGAGCGCCCCCCTTGACGAGCAGTACGTC. V is TRBV5-1 and J is TRBJ2-7; D is possibly TRBD2 (6 bases). The CDR3 is 16 amino acids. Germline loops: CDR1 SGHRS, CDR2 YFSETQ. Deletions cut 0 bases from V and 5 bases from J, with 18 bases between.

This clonotype was seen many times. The rearrangement links TRBV5-1 to TRBJ2-2, with TRBD2 matching 13 bases. Germline V gives CDR1 SGHRS, CDR2 YFSETQ. V shed 4 bases and J 0 bases; nucleotides not matched to a gene: 12. CDR3 length: 20 residues. The CDR3 loop is CASSPKGLAGFNTNTGELFF. The CDR3 bases are TGCGCCAGCAGCCCGAAGGGACTAGCGGGATTTAATACGAACACCGGGGAGCTGTTTTTT.

Many counts were recorded for this clonotype. The rearrangement uses TRBV12-3 or TRBV12-4 and TRBJ2-7; TRBD1 or TRBD2 may be the D gene (5 bases each). The germline V and J ends were trimmed by 6 bases and 2 bases, with 14 bases remaining between them. This CDR3 has 14 amino acids. This CDR3 is CASRPEGKPYEQYF. The CDR3 region has the DNA TGTGCCAGCAGGCCCGAGGGGAAGCCCTACGAGCAGTACTTC.